These T cell receptor beta chains were read from a single sample in a study of blood T cell repertoires in COVID-19. Only in-frame clones appear in the TCRdb table, and some are missing; sequencing was by immunoSEQ multiplex PCR. The sample includes around 140,000 clones, about 80% of them seen just once. Sequencing was carried out using peripheral blood. The receptors were gathered from a man aged 65 to 79 who had recovered from COVID-19. Both conserved end residues are part of each CDR3. A D gene is named only where the DNA matches it firmly. A row's size may be missing; if present it is once, few, many or a size class.

NA	TRBV6-5	TRBJ1-1	NA	14	TGTGCCAGCAGTTACCGTGGACAAGGGGGACAAGCTTTCTTT	CASSYRGQGGQAFF
TRBD2	TRBV3-1/TRBV3-2	TRBJ2-3	few	16	TGTGCCAGCAGCCCCCAACTAGCGGGAGAGACAGATACGCAGTATTTT	CASSPQLAGETDTQYF
NA	TRBV15	TRBJ2-2	NA	16	TGTGCCACCAGCAGACCCGGGACAGCGGGCACCGGGGAGCTGTTTTTT	CATSRPGTAGTGELFF
NA	TRBV5-6	TRBJ1-6	NA	17	TGTGCCAGCAGCTTGGAGCGGGGGAGCTCCTATAATTCACCCCTCCACTTT	CASSLERGSSYNSPLHF
TRBD2	TRBV27	TRBJ2-1	NA	19	TGTGCCAGCAGTTTAAGAACAGCGGGGCCCCTTACGAGGAACAATGAGCAGTTCTTC	CASSLRTAGPLTRNNEQFF
NA	TRBV7-2	TRBJ1-1	few	14	TGTGCCAGCAGCTTCATCTCAGGGGAGCCCGAAGCTTTCTTT	CASSFISGEPEAFF
TRBD1	TRBV19	TRBJ2-5	NA	16	TGTGCCACCCGAAGTGGACAGGGAGTAGTCGGAGAGACCCAGTACTTC	CATRSGQGVVGETQYF
TRBD1	TRBV4-1	TRBJ2-7	few	15	TGCGCCAGCAGCCAAGAAAGGGGGCTGGCCTACGAGCAGTACTTC	CASSQERGLAYEQYF
NA	TRBV5-1	TRBJ2-2	few	17	TGCGCCAGCAGCGACCGAGTGCAACTAGGGAACACCGGGGAGCTGTTTTTT	CASSDRVQLGNTGELFF
NA	TRBV5-1	TRBJ2-7	NA	14	TGCGCCAGCACCCCCGCCCAGGGCCTCTACGAGCAGTACTTC	CASTPAQGLYEQYF
NA	TRBV29-1	TRBJ2-1	NA	13	TGCAGCGTCCGCTGGAGCTCCTACAATGAGCAGTTCTTC	CSVRWSSYNEQFF
NA	TRBV6-6	TRBJ1-1	NA	14	TGTGCCAGCAGACAGGGTTTGGGTGGCACTGAAGCTTTCTTT	CASRQGLGGTEAFF
TRBD1	TRBV10-1	TRBJ1-1	NA	14	TGCGCCAGCAGTGAAAGGACAGGCCAAGTGGAAGCTTTCTTT	CASSERTGQVEAFF
TRBD1	TRBV19	TRBJ1-5	NA	15	TGTGCCAGTAGTATGAGGGGGACAGTCAATCAGCCCCAGCATTTT	CASSMRGTVNQPQHF
TRBD1	TRBV7-2	TRBJ1-4	NA	15	TGTGCCAGCAGCTCACAGCCAGGGGGTAATGAAAAACTGTTTTTT	CASSSQPGGNEKLFF
TRBD2	TRBV19	TRBJ2-7	NA	14	TGTGCCAGTAGACGTAGCGGGAGAACCTACGAGCAGTACTTC	CASRRSGRTYEQYF
NA	TRBV7-2	TRBJ1-2	NA	14	TGTGCCAGCAGCTTTGGCAGGGAGGACTATGGCTACACCTTC	CASSFGREDYGYTF
NA	TRBV7-2	TRBJ1-3	few	15	TGTGCCAGCAGCGCAGGCCCGAGCTCTGGAAACACCATATATTTT	CASSAGPSSGNTIYF
TRBD1	TRBV7-8	TRBJ1-5	NA	16	TGTGCCAGCAGCCCCGAGGGGACAGGGCGCAATCAGCCCCAGCATTTT	CASSPEGTGRNQPQHF
NA	TRBV20-1	TRBJ1-2	medium-sized	11	TGCAGTGCTATACGTCCAAGCAGCTACACCTTC	CSAIRPSSYTF
NA	TRBV5-1	TRBJ2-5	NA	13	TGCGCCAGCAGCTTAGGACAGCAAGAGACCCAGTACTTC	CASSLGQQETQYF
NA	TRBV4-1	TRBJ1-1	NA	14	TGCGCCAGCAGCCAAATTGGAGGAAACACTGAAGCTTTCTTT	CASSQIGGNTEAFF
TRBD1	TRBV7-2	TRBJ2-1	NA	15	TGTGCCAGCAGCCGTGAAAGGGGGCGCTTGAATGAGCAGTTCTTC	CASSRERGRLNEQFF
TRBD1	TRBV6-2/TRBV6-3	TRBJ1-2	NA	19	TGTGCCAGCAGTTACAATCGACCGGGTACAGGGGTTAGAGACTATGGCTACACCTTC	CASSYNRPGTGVRDYGYTF
TRBD1	TRBV11-2	TRBJ1-3	NA	15	TGTGCCAGCAGCCGGGACAGGGTCTCTGGAAACACCATATATTTT	CASSRDRVSGNTIYF
NA	TRBV25-1	TRBJ1-3	few	13	TGTGCCACCACAGGGATCTCTGGAAACACCATATATTTT	CATTGISGNTIYF
NA	TRBV5-1	TRBJ1-5	NA	16	TGCGCCAGCAGCTTGGAGCGCATCTATAGCAATCAGCCCCAGCATTTT	CASSLERIYSNQPQHF
NA	TRBV13	TRBJ2-1	few	14	TGTGCCAGCAGCTTAGATATCTCGTCCGATGAGCAGTTCTTC	CASSLDISSDEQFF
TRBD2	TRBV10-2	TRBJ2-3	once	15	TGCGCCAGCAGCTCTAGCGGGGGTCTCACAGATACGCAGTATTTT	CASSSSGGLTDTQYF
TRBD1	TRBV5-1	TRBJ2-2	NA	14	TGCGCCAGCAAGGGACAGGGGTTCACCGGGGAGCTGTTTTTT	CASKGQGFTGELFF
NA	TRBV15	TRBJ2-7	NA	15	TGTGCCACCAGCAGAACCGAGACTAATTTCTACGAGCAGTACTTC	CATSRTETNFYEQYF
TRBD2	TRBV28	TRBJ2-3	few	17	TGTGCCAGCAGTTTCGGACTAGCGGGAGGGGGGACAGATACGCAGTATTTT	CASSFGLAGGGTDTQYF
NA	TRBV5-6	TRBJ2-1	few	13	TGTGCCAGCAGCTTGGATCTAGGAGGCGGGCAGTTCTTC	CASSLDLGGGQFF
TRBD1	TRBV10-1	TRBJ2-1	once	13	TGCGCCAGCGGTCCGGGACAGCACAATGAGCAGTTCTTC	CASGPGQHNEQFF
NA	TRBV27	TRBJ2-7	NA	11	TGTGCCAGCAGCCCCGGGTACGAGCAGTACTTC	CASSPGYEQYF
TRBD1	TRBV7-9	TRBJ2-3	NA	14	TGTGCCAGTCGGGACAGGGACCACACAGATACGCAGTATTTT	CASRDRDHTDTQYF
NA	TRBV5-1	TRBJ2-7	once	15	TGCGCCAGCAGCTTGGATGGAGGAGGGTCCTACGAGCAGTACTTC	CASSLDGGGSYEQYF
TRBD1	TRBV5-4	TRBJ1-1	NA	15	TGTGCCAGCAGCTTGGCCGGGACAGGGGGTGGGAACAAATACTTT	CASSLAGTGGGNKYF
NA	TRBV19	TRBJ1-6	NA	15	TGTGCCAGTAGTATGACGACGGGTTATAATTCACCCCTCCACTTT	CASSMTTGYNSPLHF
NA	TRBV6-5	TRBJ1-6	NA	15	TGTGCCAGCAGTTACTCGTCGACAGCTAATTCACCCCTCCACTTT	CASSYSSTANSPLHF
NA	TRBV6-5	TRBJ2-7	NA	15	TGTGCCAGCAGTTATTTTAGCGGATCCTCCTACGAGCAGTACTTC	CASSYFSGSSYEQYF
NA	TRBV5-1	TRBJ2-5	NA	15	TGCGCCAGCAGCCCCGGACTGACAGGTGGGGAGACCCAGTACTTC	CASSPGLTGGETQYF
TRBD2	TRBV6-1	TRBJ2-7	NA	15	TGTGCCAGCAGTGAAGGCCTAGCGGCCGCCTACGAGCAGTACTTC	CASSEGLAAAYEQYF
NA	TRBV5-3	TRBJ2-2	NA	13	TGTGCCAGAAGCTTACAGGGTCCCGGGGAGCTGTTTTTT	CARSLQGPGELFF
NA	TRBV30	TRBJ2-1	NA	13	TGTGCCTTTAACAGGGAACCCTACAATGAGCAGTTCTTC	CAFNREPYNEQFF
NA	TRBV6-5	TRBJ1-2	few	16	TGTGCCAGCAGTTACTCGAGTCAGGATGGGAACTATGGCTACACCTTC	CASSYSSQDGNYGYTF
NA	TRBV5-1	TRBJ1-1	NA	13	TGCGCCAGCCAGAACCCGGGTGATACTGAAGCTTTCTTT	CASQNPGDTEAFF
NA	TRBV2	TRBJ2-7	NA	14	TGTGCCAGCAGTTCTTTCACAGGGATCGACGAGCAGTACTTC	CASSSFTGIDEQYF
TRBD1	TRBV27	TRBJ1-4	few	14	TGTGCCAGCAACCCGGCAGGGGGAAATGAAAAACTGTTTTTT	CASNPAGGNEKLFF
NA	TRBV12-3/TRBV12-4	TRBJ2-1	once	11	TGTGCCAGCAGTTTAAGGGGTGAGCAGTTCTTC	CASSLRGEQFF
NA	TRBV5-4	TRBJ1-1	NA	17	TGTGCCAGCAGCCCGGCGAAGGGGAGGTTCATGAACACTGAAGCTTTCTTT	CASSPAKGRFMNTEAFF
NA	TRBV30	TRBJ2-3	NA	14	TGTGCCTGTACAGCGGACCTCGGCATAGATACGCAGTATTTT	CACTADLGIDTQYF
TRBD1	TRBV7-8	TRBJ2-3	NA	16	TGTGCCAGCAGCTTCCTACCGGGACAGCGCACAGATACGCAGTATTTT	CASSFLPGQRTDTQYF
TRBD1	TRBV30	TRBJ2-7	NA	14	TGTGCCTGGAGTGCAGGGGGCGCGTCCTACGAGCAGTACTTC	CAWSAGGASYEQYF